Below, 22 T cell receptor beta chains from the same sample are listed, as sequenced in a study of cytomegalovirus exposure and HLA in healthy donors. The primer mix had 60 Vbeta and 13 Jbeta primers. The table came from immunoSEQ multiplex PCR; TCRdb's copy has only in-frame clones and leaves some out. Of about 160,000 clones listed, over 60% are singletons. The sequenced sample was PBMCs. Receptor source: a young woman in good health and CMV-seronegative.

This clone was observed a handful of times. V and J are TRBV28 and TRBJ2-5; 9 bases line up with TRBD1. Germline loops: CDR1 MDHEN, CDR2 SYDVKM. With V trimmed by 7 bases and J by 6 bases, 9 bases remained unmatched. This CDR3 has 14 amino acids. The CDR3 reads CASTSGQGRQTQYF. In DNA, the CDR3 is TGTGCCAGCACCTCGGGACAGGGTAGACAGACCCAGTACTTC.

The V call is TRBV7-8, the J call TRBJ2-3; 8 bases map to TRBD2. Germline V lookup: CDR1 SGHVS, CDR2 FQNEAQ. V lost 3 bases and J lost 5; bases outside the gene matches: 10. This CDR3 comprises 16 residues. The CDR3 region is CASSFRIREGLDTQYF. The CDR3 coding sequence is TGTGCCAGCAGCTTTAGGATTCGGGAGGGCCTAGATACGCAGTATTTT.

This clone was seen a single time. The chain links TRBV28 to TRBJ2-1; 7 nucleotides agree with TRBD1. The CDR3 covers 14 residues. Trimming at V came to 7 bases and at J to 2 bases, leaving 5 bases not matched to a gene. Per the germline V gene, CDR1 is MDHEN and CDR2 is SYDVKM. This CDR3 is CASKRDRTYNEQFF. CDR3 coding DNA: TGTGCCAGCAAGAGGGACAGAACCTACAATGAGCAGTTCTTC.

The CDR3 bases are TGCAGCGGCAGGGAAGGAAACACCATATATTTT. Protein: CSGREGNTIYF. The V and J genes are TRBV29-1 and TRBJ1-3, with D possibly matching TRBD1 (5 bases). Germline CDR1 reads SQVTM; CDR2 reads ANQGSEA. V lost 7 bases and J lost 4, with 8 bases in between. The CDR3 consists of 11 residues.

The chain joins TRBV7-9 to TRBJ2-5; 8 nucleotides agree with TRBD2. The germline V gene has CDR1 SEHNR and CDR2 FQNEAQ (reference sequence). This CDR3 comprises 15 residues. The junction had 8 bases not matched to a gene; V was cut back by 3 bases and J by 5 bases. The CDR3 nucleotides are TGTGCCAGCAGCTTGGTCGGGGGGGTCGGGGAGACCCAGTACTTC. Protein product: CASSLVGGVGETQYF.

The V and J genes are TRBV7-7 and TRBJ2-1; D gene ambiguous. Deletions cut 5 bases from V and 6 bases from J, with 11 bases between. Germline values: CDR1 SSHAT, CDR2 FNYEAQ (reference sequence). The CDR3 runs to 13 residues. CDR3 in DNA: TGTGCCAGCAGCCCAGGTCTCTTCAATGAGCAGTTCTTC. Its translation: CASSPGLFNEQFF. The full variable domain, its missing parts supplied by reference TRBV7-7 and TRBJ2-1, is GAGVSQSPRYKVTKRGQDVTLRCDPISSHATLYWYQQALGQGPEFLTYFNYEAQPDKSGLPSDRFSAERPEGSISTLTIQRTEQRDSAMYRCASSPGLFNEQFFGPGTRLTVL.

The rearrangement links TRBV9 to TRBJ2-3, with D possibly matching TRBD1 (6 bases). V was pared by 3 bases and J by 6 bases, with 14 bases between. Looked up from germline, CDR1 is SGDLS and CDR2 is YYNGEE. The CDR3 contains 14 residues. CDR3 DNA sequence: TGTGCCAGCAGCGAACAGTTAAGGGGGGATACGCAGTATTTT. Its translation is CASSEQLRGDTQYF.

This sequence joins TRBV28 and TRBJ1-6, with D possibly TRBD1 on 6 matching bases. Germline lookup yields CDR1 MDHEN and CDR2 SYDVKM. The CDR3 covers 14 residues. Trimming took off 6 bases at V and 11 bases at J, with 17 bases between the two ends. CDR3 amino acids: CASRKGGASAPLHF. The DNA for the CDR3 is TGTGCCAGCAGAAAGGGGGGGGCCTCGGCACCCCTCCACTTT.

This clone was seen more than once but under ten times. Written as DNA, the CDR3 is TGCGCCAGCAGCTTGGGGACTAGCGGGGTCTACGAGCAGTACTTC. Its protein is CASSLGTSGVYEQYF. The V call is TRBV5-1, the J call TRBJ2-7, with 12 positions matching TRBD2. V dropped 0 bases and J dropped 3; count of bases not matched to a gene: 1. The germline CDR1 and CDR2 sequences are SGHRS and YFSETQ. CDR3 length: 15 amino acids.

The chain has TRBV18 and TRBJ1-4; tentatively, D is TRBD1 (5 bases). The length of the CDR3 is 15 residues. From germline, CDR1 is KGHSH and CDR2 LQKENI. V gave up 2 bases and J gave up 1 base, with 8 bases separating them. The chain's CDR3 is CASSPIRETNEKLFF. The CDR3 DNA follows: TGTGCCAGCTCACCAATCAGGGAAACTAATGAAAAACTGTTTTTT.

J is TRBJ2-7 and V is TRBV4-3; 10 bases line up with TRBD2. CDR3 length: 15 residues. Germline-derived CDR1 and CDR2 are LGHNA and YSLEER. V was pared by 5 bases and J by 0 bases, with 4 bases of the junction left unmatched. The CDR3 protein is CASSLLAGSSYEQYF. The DNA for the CDR3 is TGCGCCAGCAGCTTACTAGCGGGGAGCTCCTACGAGCAGTACTTC.

J is TRBJ1-1 and V is TRBV28, with 9 bases aligning to TRBD1. Per germline, CDR1 MDHEN and CDR2 SYDVKM. J lost 4 bases, V lost 5 bases, and 11 bases had no gene match. CDR3 size: 16 residues. The CDR3 DNA is TGTGCCAGCAGTCCGGACAGGGGACCGGGGCCCACTGAAGCTTTCTTT. This sequence encodes CASSPDRGPGPTEAFF.

This clone was counted once. Here the CDR3 DNA reads TGTGCCAGCAGTTACTCGAGCGGGGCTTACAATGAGCAGTTCTTC. The encoded protein is CASSYSSGAYNEQFF. The chain employs TRBV6-6 and TRBJ2-1, with 7 bases lining up with TRBD2. Germline V gene lookup returns CDR1 MNHNY and CDR2 SVGAGI (reference sequence). With 0 bases clipped from V and 4 bases from J, the junction kept 3 bases outside the gene matches. This CDR3 is built from 15 residues.

The rearrangement links TRBV5-6 to TRBJ1-5; a possible D gene is TRBD1 (5 bases). From germline, CDR1 is SGHDT and CDR2 YYEEEE. V was cut by 4 bases and J by 1 base, with 12 bases left in between. The CDR3 sequence is 15 residues long. Here the CDR3 DNA reads TGTGCCAGCAGCACCTGGGACTTAAGCAATCAGCCCCAGCATTTT. Translation gives CASSTWDLSNQPQHF.

This clone has more than one count but fewer than ten. The chain employs TRBV9 and TRBJ2-1; tentative D call: TRBD2 (5 bases). Germline V gives CDR1 SGDLS, CDR2 YYNGEE. The CDR3 extends over 15 amino acids. V gave up 0 bases and J gave up 5 bases, with 12 bases separating them. The DNA of the CDR3 is TGTGCCAGCAGCGTAGGCCTAGCTGTGGACAATGAGCAGTTCTTC. Protein: CASSVGLAVDNEQFF.

This chain links TRBV29-1 with TRBJ2-3, with 9 bases that match TRBD1. The CDR3 is 14 amino acids. V lost 8 bases to trimming and J lost 3 bases; unmatched junction nucleotides: 9. CDR1 and CDR2 (germline): SQVTM, ANQGSEA. The CDR3: CSLSGTGFTDTQYF. The DNA of the CDR3 is TGCAGCTTGTCCGGGACAGGGTTTACAGATACGCAGTATTTT.

The chain carries TRBV28 and TRBJ1-5, with a possible D match to TRBD1 (5 bases). The CDR3 loop spans 15 amino acids. Germline values: CDR1 MDHEN, CDR2 SYDVKM. Trimming left V 3 bases short and J 1 base short, with 10 bases between. CDR3 amino acids: CASSFGGESNQPQHF. In DNA, the CDR3 is TGTGCCAGCAGTTTCGGAGGGGAAAGCAATCAGCCCCAGCATTTT. Full variable domain (remainder filled in from reference TRBV28 and TRBJ1-5): DVKVTQSSRYLVKRTGEKVFLECVQDMDHENMFWYRQDPGLGLRLIYFSYDVKMKEKGDIPEGYSVSREKKERFSLILESASTNQTSMYLCASSFGGESNQPQHFGDGTRLSIL.

The count of this clone is one. The rearrangement joins TRBV9 to TRBJ1-4; 7 nucleotides align to TRBD1. CDR3 size: 17 residues. V lost 0 bases, J lost 4 bases, and 9 bases stayed unmatched. Germline CDR1 and CDR2: SGDLS and YYNGEE. CDR3 sequence: CASSVASSGTVNEKLFF. The DNA for the CDR3 is TGTGCCAGCAGCGTAGCAAGTTCCGGGACAGTTAATGAAAAACTGTTTTTT.

The J gene is TRBJ2-5, the V gene TRBV5-1; D perhaps matches TRBD2 (5 bases). Trimming took off 0 bases at V and 7 bases at J, with 13 bases between the two ends. From germline, CDR1 is SGHRS and CDR2 YFSETQ. There are 14 residues in the CDR3. CDR3: CASSLALEGGTQYF. For the CDR3, the DNA is TGCGCCAGCAGCTTGGCCTTAGAGGGTGGGACCCAGTACTTC.

This clone was seen only a few times. The rearrangement links TRBV6-6 to TRBJ2-3, with D unclear. Germline lookup yields CDR1 MNHNY and CDR2 SVGAGI (reference sequence). Trimming removed 7 bases from V and 4 bases from J, with 12 bases in between. The CDR3 is made up of 13 amino acids. For the CDR3, the DNA is TGTGCCAGCAAGTCCTTCGCGGCAGATACGCAGTATTTT. Its translation: CASKSFAADTQYF.

V gene TRBV7-2 combines with J gene TRBJ2-1, with 14 bases aligning to TRBD2. CDR3 length equals 15 residues. From germline, CDR1 is SGHTA and CDR2 FQGNSA. The V and J ends lost 5 bases and 10 bases, in that order; junction bases with no gene match: 7. The CDR3 spells CASSPRLAGGLEQFF. For the CDR3, the DNA is TGTGCCAGCAGCCCACGACTAGCGGGGGGGTTAGAGCAGTTCTTC.

About this clone itself: The junction departs from the called germline gene at one end, perhaps through a read error. This chain links TRBV25-1 with TRBJ1-1; 8 bases match TRBD1. The CDR3 consists of 12 residues. Germline V gives CDR1 MGHDK, CDR2 SYGVNS. The DNA of the CDR3 is TGTGCCAGCAGTGACGGGACAGGATCTTTGGGGTTT. Translating it yields CASSDGTGSLGF.